The next 22 T cell receptor beta chains were all read from a single sample in a study of OX40 agonist ivuxolimab in advanced cancers. Repertoires were generated with immunoSEQ multiplex PCR, while TCRdb's copy carries only in-frame clones and drops some. The sample comprises about 83,000 clones, less than 90% of which are singletons, and 0.65% to 0.8% rests with the top ten. Sample: CD4+ or CD8+ T cells sorted from blood, taken in a trial of the OX40 agonist ivuxolimab. All receptors come from an adult with an advanced solid tumor such as melanoma, head and neck, liver or kidney cancer.

The gene calls are TRBV4-3 and TRBJ1-2; D is unclear. The CDR3 loop spans 15 amino acids. Germline lookup yields CDR1 LGHNA and CDR2 YSLEER. Between the trimmed V and J ends, which lost 7 bases and 0 bases, there was a span of 15 bases. The CDR3 coding sequence is TGCGCCAGCAAACCCTCCCGAGGTACTAACTATGGCTACACCTTC. It codes for CASKPSRGTNYGYTF.

This clone was observed once. For the CDR3, the DNA is TGCGCCAGCAGCTTGAGGCCTCCGCTAGCGGGTTCTTCCGGGGAGCTGTTTTTT. Amino acids: CASSLRPPLAGSSGELFF. The J gene is TRBJ2-2, the V gene TRBV5-1, with TRBD2 identical over 8 bases. The V segment lost 1 base and the J segment 6 bases; nucleotides outside the gene matches: 14. The CDR3 extends over 18 amino acids. Germline V gene lookup returns CDR1 SGHRS and CDR2 YFSETQ.

V gene TRBV2 combines with J gene TRBJ2-5, with D maybe TRBD2 (6 bases). The V gene's germline CDR1 is SNHLY and CDR2 FYNNEI. With 8 bases removed from V and 7 bases from J, the gap between germline ends came to 14 bases. The CDR3 runs to 12 residues. As DNA, the CDR3 is TGTGCCAGCGGGGGGTTAGAGGGGACCCAGTACTTC. It is translated as CASGGLEGTQYF.

The V and J genes are TRBV2 and TRBJ1-6; no clear D. Trimming removed 4 bases at V and 7 bases at J, with 14 bases between. Per germline, CDR1 SNHLY and CDR2 FYNNEI. There are 15 residues in the CDR3. The CDR3 sequence is CASSVEGTRNSPLHF. In DNA form, the CDR3 reads TGTGCCAGCAGTGTGGAGGGCACTCGGAATTCACCCCTCCACTTT.

The rearrangement joins TRBV5-1 to TRBJ1-6, with 8 positions matching TRBD1. The CDR3 loop spans 15 amino acids. CDR1 and CDR2 from the germline V gene are SGHRS and YFSETQ. V lost 3 bases and J lost 9; bases outside the gene matches: 8. Written as DNA, the CDR3 is TGCGCCAGCAGCTCAGGGGGCGCGGATCTTTCACCCCTCCACTTT. It yields the protein CASSSGGADLSPLHF.

The chain links TRBV9 to TRBJ2-3, with 8 positions matching TRBD2. Germline-derived CDR1 and CDR2 are SGDLS and YYNGEE. This CDR3 comprises 15 residues. V lost 0 bases to trimming and J lost 5 bases; unmatched junction nucleotides: 5. The CDR3 loop is CASSVGSGGGDTQYF. CDR3 coding DNA: TGTGCCAGCAGCGTAGGCAGCGGGGGTGGAGATACGCAGTATTTT. Combining the CDR3 with reference TRBV9 and TRBJ2-3 gives the whole variable domain DSGVTQTPKHLITATGQRVTLRCSPRSGDLSVYWYQQSLDQGLQFLIQYYNGEERAKGNILERFSAQQFPDLHSELNLSSLELGDSALYFCASSVGSGGGDTQYFGPGTRLTVL.

This clone was seen just once. The chain joins TRBV2 to TRBJ2-7; 10 positions agree with TRBD1. V was pared by 5 bases and J by 6 bases, with 4 bases of the junction left unmatched. There are 13 residues in the CDR3. From germline, CDR1 is SNHLY and CDR2 FYNNEI. The CDR3 DNA follows: TGTGCCAGCAGTCCGGGACAGGGGCGCGAGCAGTACTTC. Protein product: CASSPGQGREQYF.

The chain recombines TRBV11-2 with TRBJ2-1; TRBD1 matches at 7 bases. The germline V gene encodes CDR1 SGHAT and CDR2 FQNNGV. The CDR3 has 15 residues. The V gene end was trimmed by 6 bases and the J gene end by 4 bases; junction bases not matched to a gene: 9. The DNA of the CDR3 is TGTGCCAGCAGACCCAACAGGGGCATTTACAATGAGCAGTTCTTC. As protein: CASRPNRGIYNEQFF.

CDR3 region: CASSQGSGSGNTIYF. The CDR3 region has the DNA TGTGCCAGCTCGCAGGGGTCAGGCTCTGGAAACACCATATATTTT. The chain recombines TRBV7-2 with TRBJ1-3; TRBD1 might be the D (6 bases). The CDR3 runs to 15 residues. With 8 bases removed from V and 0 bases from J, the gap between germline ends came to 14 bases. Germline loops: CDR1 SGHTA, CDR2 FQGNSA.

This chain joins TRBV7-9 and TRBJ1-4; TRBD1 aligns across 8 bases. The CDR3 totals 15 residues. The V segment lost 5 bases and the J segment 5 bases; nucleotides outside the gene matches: 7. Germline V CDR1 and CDR2: SEHNR, FQNEAQ (reference sequence). The CDR3 region is CASSIGQGGNEKLFF. The CDR3 DNA is TGTGCCAGCAGCATAGGACAGGGAGGGAATGAAAAACTGTTTTTT.

This chain links TRBV19 with TRBJ1-6; D perhaps matches TRBD1 (6 bases). Per germline, CDR1 LNHDA and CDR2 SQIVND (reference sequence). This CDR3 contains 13 residues. Trimming took off 6 bases at V and 8 bases at J, with 11 bases between the two ends. This CDR3 is CASSKRGDSPLHF. CDR3 coding DNA: TGTGCCAGTAGCAAAAGGGGGGATTCACCCCTCCACTTT.

The V call is TRBV5-4, the J call TRBJ2-1; D may be TRBD2 (5 bases). V lost 1 base, J lost 4 bases, and 18 bases lay in between. The CDR3 loop spans 17 amino acids. In germline, CDR1 is SGHNT, CDR2 YYREEE (reference sequence). The CDR3 reads CASSLTEVSRGYNEQFF. The CDR3, as DNA: TGTGCCAGCAGCTTGACGGAGGTCAGCCGGGGATACAATGAGCAGTTCTTC.

This chain links TRBV27 with TRBJ1-2; no clear D gene. Deletions cut 0 bases from V and 6 bases from J, with 14 bases between. The CDR3 spans 15 residues. CDR1 and CDR2 (germline): MNHEY, SMNVEV (reference sequence). The CDR3 region is CASSLSGSSGDGYTF. The DNA of the CDR3 is TGTGCCAGCAGTTTATCGGGGTCGAGTGGGGATGGCTACACCTTC.

This chain links TRBV28 with TRBJ1-5; D may be TRBD1 (5 bases). This CDR3 contains 12 residues. Trimming cost V 5 bases and J 5 bases, with 7 bases left between them. Per germline, CDR1 MDHEN and CDR2 SYDVKM. This CDR3 is CASSKGYQPQHF. The CDR3 DNA sequence: TGTGCCAGCAGTAAGGGGTATCAGCCCCAGCATTTT.

J is TRBJ2-7 and V is TRBV6-5, with TRBD1 matching over 8 bases. This CDR3 contains 15 residues. Germline V gene sequence: CDR1 MNHEY, CDR2 SVGAGI. V dropped 2 bases and J dropped 4; count of bases not matched to a gene: 7. CDR3 amino acids: CASSYAGTGSYEQYF. In nucleotides, the CDR3 is TGTGCCAGCAGTTACGCCGGGACAGGATCTTACGAGCAGTACTTC.

The chain has TRBV6-5 and TRBJ2-5; 7 bases line up with TRBD1. The germline V gene encodes CDR1 MNHEY and CDR2 SVGAGI. CDR3 length: 14 amino acids. The ends lost 5 bases at V and 5 bases at J; junction bases unmatched: 8. The CDR3 is CASSRTGLRETQYF. CDR3 coding DNA: TGTGCCAGCAGTCGGACAGGCCTCCGGGAGACCCAGTACTTC.

The V and J genes are TRBV2 and TRBJ2-2, with 7 bases aligning to TRBD2. The ends lost 2 bases at V and 1 base at J; junction bases unmatched: 1. CDR1 and CDR2 (germline): SNHLY, FYNNEI. There are 15 residues in the CDR3. The CDR3 nucleotides are TGTGCCAGCAGTGAATCGGGGGGGAACACCGGGGAGCTGTTTTTT. Translating gives CASSESGGNTGELFF.

This rearrangement joins TRBV9 to TRBJ2-1; TRBD1 might be the D (5 bases). This CDR3 contains 14 residues. The ends were cut back, 4 bases at V and 5 bases at J, with 13 bases in the middle. The germline V gene has CDR1 SGDLS and CDR2 YYNGEE. The CDR3, as DNA: TGTGCCAGCAGCCCCAGCAGGGCGGACAATGAGCAGTTCTTC. Amino acid sequence: CASSPSRADNEQFF.

Only one count was recorded for this clone. The chain uses TRBV29-1 and TRBJ1-2; D remains ambiguous. V lost 4 bases and J lost 6, with 12 bases in between. The CDR3 consists of 12 residues. CDR1 SQVTM and CDR2 ANQGSEA come from the germline V gene. CDR3 residues: CSVVTSRDGYTF. As DNA, the CDR3 is TGCAGCGTTGTTACTTCACGCGATGGCTACACCTTC.

The sample holds a few counts of this clone. The chain combines TRBV6-5 with TRBJ1-1; 7 bases are shared with TRBD1. The CDR3 spans 14 residues. The ends lost 4 bases at V and 4 bases at J; junction bases unmatched: 6. Germline CDR1 reads MNHEY; CDR2 reads SVGAGI. CDR3 coding DNA: TGTGCCAGCAGTTCGGGACAGCGATCCACTGAAGCTTTCTTT. Protein: CASSSGQRSTEAFF.

This sequence joins TRBV12-5 and TRBJ2-5, with D maybe TRBD2 (5 bases). Between the trimmed V and J ends, which lost 6 bases and 5 bases, there was a span of 10 bases. The CDR3 contains 12 residues. Germline V gives CDR1 LGHNT, CDR2 FRNRAP. Here the CDR3 DNA reads TGTGCTAGTGGAACGACGGGGGAGACCCAGTACTTC. This translates into CASGTTGETQYF.

In its sample, this clone was seen a few times. The V and J genes are TRBV6-1 and TRBJ1-1; D call uncertain. Trimming took 2 bases from V and 4 from J, leaving 8 bases between them. Germline V gives CDR1 MNHNS, CDR2 SASEGT. This CDR3 has 13 amino acids. The CDR3 sequence is CASSENYRTEAFF. The CDR3 DNA is TGTGCCAGCAGTGAAAATTACCGCACTGAAGCTTTCTTT.